The 26 T cell receptor beta chains below were found in one sample sequenced in a study of neurological immune-mediated disorders. A single record per CDR3 protein comes from TCRdb applying MiXCR to the 5' RACE reads. The data hold about 66,000 distinct CDR3 sequences, with 3.4% observed a single time. The sequencing sample was made of PBMCs. The origin of the receptors is a man aged 35-49 years with multiple sclerosis.

This clonotype was detected ten times or more. The gene calls are TRBV5-1 and TRBJ2-3; D is unresolved. The CDR3 extends over 14 amino acids. Germline V CDR1 and CDR2: SGHRS, YFSETQ. Trimming removed 0 bases from V and 4 bases from J, with 9 bases in between. This CDR3 is CASSLAGSSDTQYF. DNA for the CDR3: TGCGCCAGCAGCTTGGCTGGCAGTTCAGATACGCAGTATTTT.

Many counts were recorded for this clonotype. V usage is TRBV5-1 and J usage is TRBJ1-6, with D perhaps TRBD1 (5 bases). The CDR3 covers 18 residues. Germline loops: CDR1 SGHRS, CDR2 YFSETQ. Trimming pared 3 bases from V and 7 bases from J, leaving 23 bases between. The CDR3 DNA reads as TGCGCCAGCAGCTCCGATGACGGCTTCTGGGGGTCGAATTCACCCCTCCACTTT. Protein product: CASSSDDGFWGSNSPLHF.

This clonotype was recorded at least ten times. V and J are TRBV5-1 and TRBJ2-5; no clear D. V was pared by 2 bases and J by 1 base, with 6 bases between. This CDR3 is built from 13 residues. In germline, CDR1 is SGHRS, CDR2 YFSETQ. CDR3 region: CASSLNSQETQYF. The CDR3 DNA reads TGCGCCAGCAGCTTAAACAGCCAAGAGACCCAGTACTTC.

At least ten counts were recorded for this clonotype. The genes are TRBV5-1 and TRBJ2-3; 9 nucleotides line up with TRBD2. CDR3 length: 15 amino acids. V lost 2 bases, J lost 4 bases, and 5 bases stayed unmatched. Germline CDR1 reads SGHRS; CDR2 reads YFSETQ. The CDR3 bases are TGCGCCAGCAGCTTAGCAGCGGGGGGATCAGATACGCAGTATTTT. Its translation is CASSLAAGGSDTQYF. The entire variable domain, with the rest obtained from reference TRBV5-1 and TRBJ2-3, is as follows: KAGVTQTPRYLIKTRGQQVTLSCSPISGHRSVSWYQQTPGQGLQFLFEYFSETQRNKGNFPGRFSGRQFSNSRSEMNVSTLELGDSALYLCASSLAAGGSDTQYFGPGTRLTVL.

This clonotype was seen repeatedly, ten times or more. The chain couples TRBV10-3 to TRBJ2-1; tentative D call: TRBD2 (5 bases). CDR3 size: 15 residues. Germline V gene data show CDR1 as ENHRY and CDR2 as SYGVKD. Trimming cost V 8 bases and J 7 bases, with 21 bases left between them. The CDR3, as DNA: TGTGCCATCTCACGGGTTGAGGGATTTGGGAATGAGCAGTTCTTC. Amino acid sequence: CAISRVEGFGNEQFF.

This clonotype was recorded at least ten times. The V gene is TRBV7-2, the J gene TRBJ2-7, with D perhaps being TRBD1 or TRBD2 (5 bases each). Per the germline V gene, CDR1 is SGHTA and CDR2 is FQGNSA. This CDR3 comprises 15 residues. V was clipped by 4 bases and J by 2 bases, with 15 bases between them. CDR3: CASSSPGTVTYEQYF. Here the CDR3 DNA reads TGTGCCAGCAGCTCGCCCGGGACGGTAACCTACGAGCAGTACTTC.

This clonotype was found many times. This chain joins TRBV29-1 and TRBJ2-1; no definite D call. The germline gives CDR1 SQVTM, CDR2 ANQGSEA. The CDR3 covers 15 residues. V lost 0 bases to trimming and J lost 15 bases, with 24 bases between them. CDR3 DNA: TGCAGCGTTGAAGATAAGGGAAACGGAGAGGCCCAGAGGTTCTTC. Amino acid sequence: CSVEDKGNGEAQRFF.

Ten or more counts support this clonotype. This chain joins TRBV5-1 and TRBJ2-3; D not certain. The CDR3 sequence is 14 residues long. CDR1 is SGHRS, CDR2 YFSETQ, per germline. The V end lost 0 bases, the J end lost 4 bases, and 9 bases lay between the germline ends. CDR3 region: CASSLGLVPDTQYF. CDR3 coding DNA: TGCGCCAGCAGCTTGGGGCTGGTCCCAGATACGCAGTATTTT. Full variable domain (remainder filled in from reference TRBV5-1 and TRBJ2-3): KAGVTQTPRYLIKTRGQQVTLSCSPISGHRSVSWYQQTPGQGLQFLFEYFSETQRNKGNFPGRFSGRQFSNSRSEMNVSTLELGDSALYLCASSLGLVPDTQYFGPGTRLTVL.

This clonotype occurred many times. J is TRBJ2-1 and V is TRBV20-1, with 10 bases aligning to TRBD2. The CDR3 contains 18 residues. The V gene's germline CDR1 is DFQATT and CDR2 SNEGSKA (reference sequence). The junction had 9 bases not matched to a gene; V was cut back by 1 base and J by 0 bases. The CDR3 loop reads CSARGVSGGRSSYNEQFF. CDR3 sequence (DNA): TGCAGTGCTAGAGGGGTTAGCGGGGGGCGAAGCTCCTACAATGAGCAGTTCTTC.

By frequency in the sample, this clonotype is medium-sized. The V and J genes are TRBV5-1 and TRBJ1-1; D is ambiguous. V was pared by 2 bases and J by 1 base, with 6 bases between. Germline V CDR1 and CDR2: SGHRS, YFSETQ. CDR3 length: 13 residues. This chain's CDR3 is CASSFAWNTEAFF. The CDR3 DNA is TGCGCCAGCAGCTTCGCTTGGAACACTGAAGCTTTCTTT.

This clonotype was recorded at least ten times. V gene TRBV12-3 or TRBV12-4 combines with J gene TRBJ2-3, with D perhaps TRBD1 or TRBD2 (6 bases each). The CDR3 is made up of 13 amino acids. V lost 0 bases to trimming and J lost 9 bases, with 10 bases between them. This CDR3 reads CASSLALGGTQYF. The CDR3 bases are TGTGCCAGCAGTTTAGCGCTGGGGGGCACGCAGTATTTT.

This clonotype was counted ten times or more. V and J are TRBV10-3 and TRBJ2-5; D unresolved. The V end lost 0 bases, the J end lost 1 base, and 9 bases lay between the germline ends. The CDR3 totals 15 residues. CDR1 is ENHRY and CDR2 is SYGVKD in the germline V gene. CDR3 region: CAISESVRTQETQYF. The CDR3 DNA is TGTGCCATCAGTGAGTCAGTGCGGACCCAAGAGACCCAGTACTTC.

This clonotype was observed many times. CDR3 coding DNA: TGCAGCGTTGAAGTCCCCAGTATTGATGAAAAACTGTTTTTT. Translation: CSVEVPSIDEKLFF. V is TRBV29-1 and J is TRBJ1-4; D not resolved. Between the trimmed V and J ends, which lost 1 base and 6 bases, there was a span of 12 bases. This CDR3 contains 14 residues. CDR1 SQVTM and CDR2 ANQGSEA come from the germline V gene.

This clonotype was seen ten or more times. CDR3 region: CATSPGTDSSSYEQYF. CDR3 nucleotide sequence: TGTGCCACCAGCCCGGGGACAGACTCTAGCTCCTACGAGCAGTACTTC. This sequence joins TRBV15 and TRBJ2-7, with TRBD1 identical over 7 bases. Germline CDR1 and CDR2: LNHNV and YYDKDF (reference sequence). CDR3 length: 16 residues. After removal of 5 bases from V and 0 bases from J, the junction contained 10 bases not matched to a gene.

This clonotype was counted a few times. This may arise from a read error, as a much more abundant clone is one base away. The genes are TRBV10-3 and TRBJ1-2; D call uncertain. Deletions cut 4 bases from V and 8 bases from J, with 20 bases between. Germline V gives CDR1 ENHRY, CDR2 SYGVKD. This CDR3 is built from 15 residues. The CDR3 region has the DNA TGTGCCATCAGTGGAACCGGGATAGGGAACATCGGCTACACCTTC. Its translation: CAISGTGIGNIGYTF.

This clonotype was counted ten times or more. The chain is built from TRBV27 and TRBJ1-1; tentatively, D is TRBD1 (5 bases). The CDR3 contains 15 residues. The V gene's germline CDR1 is MNHEY and CDR2 SMNVEV (reference sequence). Trimming pared 0 bases from V and 5 bases from J, leaving 13 bases between. CDR3 in DNA: TGTGCCAGCAGTTTATCGATCGGGGGAGAAACTGAAGCTTTCTTT. Its translation is CASSLSIGGETEAFF.

This clonotype was counted ten times or more. V and J are TRBV10-2 and TRBJ1-5; D is uncertain. Germline loops: CDR1 WSHSY, CDR2 SAAADI. The CDR3 totals 14 residues. Trimming took off 3 bases at V and 5 bases at J, with 11 bases between the two ends. The DNA of the CDR3 is TGCGCCAGCAGTGATGGCACCCTTTATCAGCCCCAGCATTTT. It yields the protein CASSDGTLYQPQHF.

With regard to this clonotype: One end of the junction does not line up with germline, which may come from a read error. This sequence joins TRBV27 and TRBJ2-1; weak D call: TRBD2 (5 bases). Germline V gene data show CDR1 as MNHEY and CDR2 as SMNVEV (reference sequence). The length of the CDR3 is 12 residues. CDR3 DNA sequence: TGTGACAGCAGTTTACGGGCGGGTGAGCAGTTCTTC. This translates into CDSSLRAGEQFF.

Many counts were recorded for this clonotype. V is TRBV2 and J is TRBJ1-1, with D possibly being TRBD1 (5 bases). The length of the CDR3 is 14 residues. Germline CDR1 and CDR2: SNHLY and FYNNEI. V was pared by 6 bases and J by 1 base, with 12 bases between. The CDR3 loop is CASRGEGKNTEAFF. Written as DNA, the CDR3 is TGTGCCAGCAGGGGGGAGGGCAAGAACACTGAAGCTTTCTTT.

The sample holds a few counts of this clonotype. This may stem from a read error, because a much larger clone lies one nucleotide away. The genes are TRBV27 and TRBJ1-2; no firm D call. Germline CDR1 is MNHEY and CDR2 is SMNVEV (reference sequence). The CDR3 length is 12 residues. The CDR3 protein is CDSSLQGYGYTF. The CDR3, as DNA: TGTGACAGCAGTTTGCAAGGGTATGGCTACACCTTC.

This clonotype appeared many times. This chain joins TRBV20-1 and TRBJ2-1; 9 nucleotides line up with TRBD2. Trimming removed 3 bases from V and 1 base from J; junction bases left unmatched: 7. Per germline, CDR1 DFQATT and CDR2 SNEGSKA (reference sequence). The CDR3 totals 16 residues. CDR3 sequence: CSARSEREVSYNEQFF. CDR3 DNA sequence: TGCAGTGCTAGGAGTGAGCGGGAGGTGTCCTACAATGAGCAGTTCTTC.

Ten or more counts support this clonotype. As DNA, the CDR3 is TGCGCCAGCAGCCCCGGCGGTAAGGTTGGGTCCTACGAGCAGTACTTC. It encodes CASSPGGKVGSYEQYF. V is TRBV5-1 and J is TRBJ2-7; no definite D call. The CDR3 totals 16 residues. Germline-derived CDR1 and CDR2 are SGHRS and YFSETQ. V lost 4 bases and J lost 1, with 18 bases in between. Full variable domain (remainder filled in from reference TRBV5-1 and TRBJ2-7): KAGVTQTPRYLIKTRGQQVTLSCSPISGHRSVSWYQQTPGQGLQFLFEYFSETQRNKGNFPGRFSGRQFSNSRSEMNVSTLELGDSALYLCASSPGGKVGSYEQYFGPGTRLTVT.

At least ten counts were recorded for this clonotype. The V gene is TRBV15, the J gene TRBJ2-5; 9 positions match TRBD1. V was clipped by 4 bases and J by 5 bases; unmatched bases: 5. The CDR3 runs to 14 residues. CDR1 and CDR2 (germline): LNHNV, YYDKDF (reference sequence). The CDR3 DNA follows: TGTGCCACCAGCATGGACAGGGGAGGGGAGACCCAGTACTTC. Amino acid sequence: CATSMDRGGETQYF.

Ten or more counts support this clonotype. The chain employs TRBV20-1 and TRBJ2-3; 11 nucleotides align to TRBD1. The CDR3 is made up of 14 amino acids. J gave up 4 bases and V 6 bases, and 6 bases lay outside the gene matches. CDR1 is DFQATT and CDR2 is SNEGSKA in the germline V gene (reference sequence). CDR3 DNA sequence: TGCAGTGCCCCGGACAGGGGGCAGGCAGATACGCAGTATTTT. The encoded protein is CSAPDRGQADTQYF.

At least ten counts were recorded for this clonotype. The chain combines TRBV5-6 with TRBJ1-5, with TRBD1 matching 9 bases. The CDR3 extends over 16 amino acids. The germline CDR1 and CDR2 sequences are SGHDT and YYEEEE. Trimming cost V 1 base and J 5 bases; bases outside gene matches: 7. In DNA, the CDR3 is TGTGCCAGCAGCTTGTTTACAGGGGGCGTCCATCAGCCCCAGCATTTT. Protein product: CASSLFTGGVHQPQHF.

At least ten counts were recorded for this clonotype. V usage is TRBV2 and J usage is TRBJ1-6; 10 bases line up with TRBD1. Germline CDR1 is SNHLY and CDR2 is FYNNEI. V lost 8 bases to trimming and J lost 9 bases; unmatched junction nucleotides: 13. The CDR3 length is 16 residues. The CDR3 reads CASELMGGTGVSPLHF. The CDR3, as DNA: TGTGCCAGCGAGCTAATGGGGGGGACAGGGGTTTCACCCCTCCACTTT.